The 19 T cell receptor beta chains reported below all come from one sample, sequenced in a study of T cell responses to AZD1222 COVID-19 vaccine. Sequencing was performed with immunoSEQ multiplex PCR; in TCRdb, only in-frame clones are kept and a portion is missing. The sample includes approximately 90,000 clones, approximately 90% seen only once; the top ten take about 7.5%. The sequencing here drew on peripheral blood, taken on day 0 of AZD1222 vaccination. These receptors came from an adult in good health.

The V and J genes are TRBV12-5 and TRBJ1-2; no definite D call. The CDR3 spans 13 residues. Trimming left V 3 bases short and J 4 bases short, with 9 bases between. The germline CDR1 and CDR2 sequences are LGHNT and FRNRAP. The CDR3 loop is CASGFGSVYGYTF. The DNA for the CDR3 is TGTGCTAGTGGTTTCGGGTCGGTCTATGGCTACACCTTC.

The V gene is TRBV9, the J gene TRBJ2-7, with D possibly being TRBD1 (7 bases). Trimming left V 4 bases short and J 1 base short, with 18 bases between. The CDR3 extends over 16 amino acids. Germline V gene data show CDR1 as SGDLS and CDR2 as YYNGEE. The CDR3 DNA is TGTGCCAGCAGCCCATACGGGAGACAGGGATCCTACGAGCAGTACTTC. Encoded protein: CASSPYGRQGSYEQYF.

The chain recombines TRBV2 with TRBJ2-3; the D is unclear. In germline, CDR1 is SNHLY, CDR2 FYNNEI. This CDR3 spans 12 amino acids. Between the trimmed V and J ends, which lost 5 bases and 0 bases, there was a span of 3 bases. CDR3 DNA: TGTGCCAGCAGTTCCAGCACAGATACGCAGTATTTT. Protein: CASSSSTDTQYF.

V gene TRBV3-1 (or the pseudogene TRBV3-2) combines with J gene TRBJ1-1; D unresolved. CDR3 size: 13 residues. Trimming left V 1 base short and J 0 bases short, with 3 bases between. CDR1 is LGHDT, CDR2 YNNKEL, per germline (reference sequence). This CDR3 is CASSQGMNTEAFF. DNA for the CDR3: TGTGCCAGCAGCCAAGGGATGAACACTGAAGCTTTCTTT.

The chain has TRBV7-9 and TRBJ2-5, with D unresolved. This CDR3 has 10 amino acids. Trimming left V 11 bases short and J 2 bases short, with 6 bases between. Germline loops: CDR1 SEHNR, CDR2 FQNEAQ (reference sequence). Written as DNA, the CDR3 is TGTGCCGTCACTCAAGAGACCCAGTACTTC. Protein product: CAVTQETQYF.

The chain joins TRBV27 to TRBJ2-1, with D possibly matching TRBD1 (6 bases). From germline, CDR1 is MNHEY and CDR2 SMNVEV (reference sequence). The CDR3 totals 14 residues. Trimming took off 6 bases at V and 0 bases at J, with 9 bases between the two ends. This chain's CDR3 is CASRRQDSYNEQFF. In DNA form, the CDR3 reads TGTGCCAGCAGAAGACAGGACTCCTACAATGAGCAGTTCTTC.

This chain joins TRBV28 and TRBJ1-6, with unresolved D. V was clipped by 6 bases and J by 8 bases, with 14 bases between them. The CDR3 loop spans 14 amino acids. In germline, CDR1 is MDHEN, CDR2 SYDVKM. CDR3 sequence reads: CASSKAWRDSPLHF. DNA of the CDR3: TGTGCCAGCAGCAAGGCGTGGAGGGATTCACCCCTCCACTTT. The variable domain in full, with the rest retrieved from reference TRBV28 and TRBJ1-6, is DVKVTQSSRYLVKRTGEKVFLECVQDMDHENMFWYRQDPGLGLRLIYFSYDVKMKEKGDIPEGYSVSREKKERFSLILESASTNQTSMYLCASSKAWRDSPLHFGNGTRLTVT.

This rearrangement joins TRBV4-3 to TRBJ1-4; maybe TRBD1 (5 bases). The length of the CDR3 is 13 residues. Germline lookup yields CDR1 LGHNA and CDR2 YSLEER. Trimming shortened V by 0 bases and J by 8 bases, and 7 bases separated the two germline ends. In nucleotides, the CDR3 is TGCGCCAGCAGCCAAGAGGGGGGGGAAAAACTGTTTTTT. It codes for CASSQEGGEKLFF.

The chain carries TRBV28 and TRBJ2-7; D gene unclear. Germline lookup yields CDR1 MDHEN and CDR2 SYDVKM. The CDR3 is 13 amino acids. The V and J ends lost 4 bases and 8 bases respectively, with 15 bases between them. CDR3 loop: CASSSLVLQQQYF. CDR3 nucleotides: TGTGCCAGCAGTTCCCTGGTCCTTCAGCAGCAGTACTTC.

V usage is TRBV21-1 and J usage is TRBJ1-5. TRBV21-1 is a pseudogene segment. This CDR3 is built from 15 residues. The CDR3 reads CASSNRLEGNQPQHF. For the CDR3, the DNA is TGTGCCAGCAGCAATCGACTGGAGGGCAATCAGCCCCAGCATTTT.

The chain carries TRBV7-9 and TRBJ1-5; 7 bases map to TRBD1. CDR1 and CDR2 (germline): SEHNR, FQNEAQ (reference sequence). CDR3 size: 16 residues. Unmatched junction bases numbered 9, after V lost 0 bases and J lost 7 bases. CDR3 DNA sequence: TGTGCCAGCAGCTTAGCCGGAGGGGGCGCAGGGCAGCCCCAGCATTTT. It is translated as CASSLAGGGAGQPQHF. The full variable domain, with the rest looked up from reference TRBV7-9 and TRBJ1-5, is DTGVSQNPRHKITKRGQNVTFRCDPISEHNRLYWYRQTLGQGPEFLTYFQNEAQLEKSRLLSDRFSAERPKGSFSTLEIQRTEQGDSAMYLCASSLAGGGAGQPQHFGDGTRLSIL.

The CDR3 spells CASRGNTEAFF. The CDR3 coding sequence is TGTGCCAGCAGGGGGAACACTGAAGCTTTCTTT. The chain recombines TRBV11-2 with TRBJ1-1; D is unclear. The CDR3 runs to 11 residues. Trimming cost V 6 bases and J 1 base, with 3 bases left between them. Germline V gives CDR1 SGHAT, CDR2 FQNNGV.

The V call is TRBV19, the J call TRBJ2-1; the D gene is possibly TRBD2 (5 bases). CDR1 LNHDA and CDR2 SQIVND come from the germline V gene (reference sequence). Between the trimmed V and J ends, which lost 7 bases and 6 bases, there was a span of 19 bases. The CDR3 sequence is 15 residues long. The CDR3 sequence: CASKARRGEGNEQFF. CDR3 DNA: TGTGCCAGTAAGGCTAGACGCGGTGAGGGCAATGAGCAGTTCTTC. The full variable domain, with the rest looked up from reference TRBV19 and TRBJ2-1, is DGGITQSPKYLFRKEGQNVTLSCEQNLNHDAMYWYRQDPGQGLRLIYYSQIVNDFQKGDIAEGYSVSREKKESFPLTVTSAQKNPTAFYLCASKARRGEGNEQFFGPGTRLTVL.

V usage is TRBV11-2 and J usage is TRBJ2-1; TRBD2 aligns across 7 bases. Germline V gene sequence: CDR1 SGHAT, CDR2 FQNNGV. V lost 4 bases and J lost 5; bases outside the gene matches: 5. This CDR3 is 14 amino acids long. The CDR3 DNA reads TGTGCCAGCAGCTCGCGGGACTACCACAATGAGCAGTTCTTC. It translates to CASSSRDYHNEQFF.

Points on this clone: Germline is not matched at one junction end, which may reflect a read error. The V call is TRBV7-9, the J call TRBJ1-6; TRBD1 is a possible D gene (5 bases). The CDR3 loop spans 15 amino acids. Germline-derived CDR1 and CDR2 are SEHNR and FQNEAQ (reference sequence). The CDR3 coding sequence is TGTGCCAGCAGCCTAGCTCAGGGCGGAGATTCACCCCTCCACTTT. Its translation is CASSLAQGGDSPLHF.

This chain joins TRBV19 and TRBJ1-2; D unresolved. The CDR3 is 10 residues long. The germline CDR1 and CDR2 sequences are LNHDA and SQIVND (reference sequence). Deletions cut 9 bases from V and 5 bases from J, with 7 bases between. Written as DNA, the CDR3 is TGTGCCAGGGAAAATTATGGCTACACCTTC. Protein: CARENYGYTF. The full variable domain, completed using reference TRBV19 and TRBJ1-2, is DGGITQSPKYLFRKEGQNVTLSCEQNLNHDAMYWYRQDPGQGLRLIYYSQIVNDFQKGDIAEGYSVSREKKESFPLTVTSAQKNPTAFYLCARENYGYTFGSGTRLTVV.

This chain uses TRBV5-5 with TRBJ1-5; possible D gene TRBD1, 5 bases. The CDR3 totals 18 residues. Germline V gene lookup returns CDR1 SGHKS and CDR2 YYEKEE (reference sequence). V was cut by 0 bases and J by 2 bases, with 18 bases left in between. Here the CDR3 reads CASSLAPGPGLGNQPQHF. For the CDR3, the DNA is TGTGCCAGCAGCTTGGCCCCAGGGCCAGGACTCGGCAATCAGCCCCAGCATTTT.

Here the CDR3 DNA reads TGTGCCAGCAGTTTGGGACATGAAGCTTTCTTT. This codes for CASSLGHEAFF. The V and J genes are TRBV27 and TRBJ1-1; D possibly corresponds to TRBD1 (6 bases). The germline V gene encodes CDR1 MNHEY and CDR2 SMNVEV (reference sequence). The V end lost 3 bases, the J end lost 7 bases, and 6 bases lay between the germline ends. CDR3 size: 11 residues.

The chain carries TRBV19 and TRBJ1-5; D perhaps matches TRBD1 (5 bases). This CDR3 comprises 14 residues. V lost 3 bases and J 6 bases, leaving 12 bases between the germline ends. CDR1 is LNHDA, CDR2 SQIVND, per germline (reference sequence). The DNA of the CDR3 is TGTGCCAGTAGTATCCCCAGGGAGGGTCAGCCCCAGCATTTT. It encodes CASSIPREGQPQHF.